This T cell receptor beta chain was found in a study of T cells in localized non-small cell lung cancer. V gave up 5 bases and J gave up 6 bases, with 8 bases separating them. Germline V gene data show CDR1 as WSHSY and CDR2 as SAAADI. The CDR3 consists of 12 residues. Measured with immunoSEQ multiplex PCR; TCRdb has only the in-frame clones, and not every one. The sample lists about 53,000 clones; 80% to 85% were seen once. The material sequenced was peripheral blood mononuclear cells, taken before any cancer treatment. The origin of this receptor is a man aged 40 to 70 with stage III lung adenocarcinoma. The chain employs TRBV10-2 and TRBJ2-1; D might be TRBD1 (6 bases). CDR3 amino acids: CASSQTGNEQFF. The CDR3 nucleotides are TGCGCCAGCAGTCAGACAGGCAATGAGCAGTTCTTC.